This record looks at one T cell receptor beta chain sequence and its context. The CDR3 has 15 amino acids. The germline V gene encodes CDR1 SEHNR and CDR2 FQNEAQ (reference sequence). Trimming stripped 6 bases from V and 2 bases from J, with 13 bases between. This entry belongs to a study of control samples from healthy donors and cancer patients. Clones were read by immunoSEQ multiplex PCR, and TCRdb kept only the in-frame ones, dropping some. This table holds about 28,000 clones, roughly 91% found once. Material for sequencing was PBMCs. The chain combines TRBV7-9 with TRBJ1-4; D possibly corresponds to TRBD1 (5 bases). The receptor was isolated from a man aged 45 to 65 with lung cancer. CDR3 region: CASSPSTATNEKLFF. CDR3 DNA: TGTGCCAGCAGTCCTTCGACAGCTACTAATGAAAAACTGTTTTTT.